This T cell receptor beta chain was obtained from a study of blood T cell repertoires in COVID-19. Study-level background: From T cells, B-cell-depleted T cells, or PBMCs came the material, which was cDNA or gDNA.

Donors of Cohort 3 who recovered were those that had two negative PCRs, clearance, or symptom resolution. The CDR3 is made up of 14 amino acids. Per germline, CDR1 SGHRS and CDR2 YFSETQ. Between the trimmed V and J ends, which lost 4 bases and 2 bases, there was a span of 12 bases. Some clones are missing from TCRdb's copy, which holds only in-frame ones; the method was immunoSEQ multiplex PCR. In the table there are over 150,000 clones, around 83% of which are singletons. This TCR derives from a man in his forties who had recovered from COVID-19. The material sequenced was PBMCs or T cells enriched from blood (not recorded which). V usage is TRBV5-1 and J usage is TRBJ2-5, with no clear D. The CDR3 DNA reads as TGCGCCAGCAGCCCCTACGGGTATCAAGAGACCCAGTACTTC. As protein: CASSPYGYQETQYF.